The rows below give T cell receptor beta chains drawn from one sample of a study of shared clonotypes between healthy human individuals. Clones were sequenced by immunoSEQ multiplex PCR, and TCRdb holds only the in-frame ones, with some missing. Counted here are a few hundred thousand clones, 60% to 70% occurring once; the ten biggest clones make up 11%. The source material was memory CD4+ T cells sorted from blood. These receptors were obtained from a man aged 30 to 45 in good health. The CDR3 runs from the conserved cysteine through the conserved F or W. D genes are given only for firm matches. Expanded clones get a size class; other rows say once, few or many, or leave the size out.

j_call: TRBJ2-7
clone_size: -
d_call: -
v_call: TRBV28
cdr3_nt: TGTGCCAGCAGTTTCGTGCACCTCTACGAGCAGTACTTC
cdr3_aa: CASSFVHLYEQYF

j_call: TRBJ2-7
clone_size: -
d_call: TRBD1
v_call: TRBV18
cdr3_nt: TGTGCCAGCTCACTTGGGACAGGGGGCGCCGAGCAGTACTTC
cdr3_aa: CASSLGTGGAEQYF

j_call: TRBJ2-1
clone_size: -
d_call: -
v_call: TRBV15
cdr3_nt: TGTGCCACCAGCAGCCCATCGGAGGGTTGGGGTGAGCAGTTCTTC
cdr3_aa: CATSSPSEGWGEQFF

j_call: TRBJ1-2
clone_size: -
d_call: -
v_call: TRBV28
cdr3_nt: TGTGCCAGCAGTTCCCCGGGGACGGGCACTAACTATGGCTACACCTTC
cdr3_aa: CASSSPGTGTNYGYTF

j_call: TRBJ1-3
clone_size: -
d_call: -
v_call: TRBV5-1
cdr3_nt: TGCGCCAGCAGCTTGGGGCGGCAGGGGAAGAGCTCTGGAAACACCATATATTTT
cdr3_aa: CASSLGRQGKSSGNTIYF

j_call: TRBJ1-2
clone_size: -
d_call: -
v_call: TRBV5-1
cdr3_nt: TGCGCCAGCAGCTTGGAAGGGGCCTATGGCTACACCTTC
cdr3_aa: CASSLEGAYGYTF

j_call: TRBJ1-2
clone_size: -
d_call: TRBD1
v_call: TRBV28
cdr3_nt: TGTGCCAGCAGTCCGTGGGACAGGGTTGACTATGGCTACACCTTC
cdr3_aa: CASSPWDRVDYGYTF

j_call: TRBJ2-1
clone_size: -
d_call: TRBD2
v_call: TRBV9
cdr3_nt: TGTGCCAGCAGCCCTTGGGGTAGCGGGAGCTCCTACAATGAGCAGTTCTTC
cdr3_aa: CASSPWGSGSSYNEQFF

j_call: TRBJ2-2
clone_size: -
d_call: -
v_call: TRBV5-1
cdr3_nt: TGCGCCAGCAGCCTAGGACAGCCCGAGAACACCGGGGAGCTGTTTTTT
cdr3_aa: CASSLGQPENTGELFF

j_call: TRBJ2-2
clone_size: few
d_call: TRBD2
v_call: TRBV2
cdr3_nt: TGTGCCAGCAGTGAGACTAGCGGGAGAGGGGAGCTGTTTTTT
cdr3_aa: CASSETSGRGELFF

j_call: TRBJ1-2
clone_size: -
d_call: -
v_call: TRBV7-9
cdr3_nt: TGTGCCAGCAGCACGCCTAACTATGGCTACACCTTC
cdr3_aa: CASSTPNYGYTF

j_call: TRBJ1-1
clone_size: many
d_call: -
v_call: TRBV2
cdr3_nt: TGTGCCAGCAAACCCGACAGAAACACTGAAGCTTTCTTT
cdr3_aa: CASKPDRNTEAFF

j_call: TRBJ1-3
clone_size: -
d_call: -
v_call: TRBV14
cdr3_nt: TGTGTCAGCAGCCAAGAATCTGGGGGAATTGGAAACACCATATATTTT
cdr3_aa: CVSSQESGGIGNTIYF

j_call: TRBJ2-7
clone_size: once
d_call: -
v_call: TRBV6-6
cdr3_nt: TGTGCCAGCAGCGGACAGGCCGCGGGAACCTACGAGCAGTACTTC
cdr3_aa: CASSGQAAGTYEQYF

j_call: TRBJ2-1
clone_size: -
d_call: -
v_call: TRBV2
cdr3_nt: TGTGCCAGCAGTGCTAGTTCATCCGCCAATGAGCAGTTCTTC
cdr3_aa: CASSASSSANEQFF

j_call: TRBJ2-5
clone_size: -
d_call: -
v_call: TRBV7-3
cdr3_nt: TGTGCCAGCAGCTTAGACGGTGGGGTCCCAGAGACCCAGTACTTC
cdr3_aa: CASSLDGGVPETQYF

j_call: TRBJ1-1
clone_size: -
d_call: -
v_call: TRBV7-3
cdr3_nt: TGTGCCAGCAGCCCCAGGGGAGAGTACACTGAAGCTTTCTTT
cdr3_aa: CASSPRGEYTEAFF

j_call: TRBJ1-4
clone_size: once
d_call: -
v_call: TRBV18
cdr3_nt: TGTGCCAGCTCTCAACGACAGCCGGAAGGCCCCGAGAATGAAAAACTGTTTTTT
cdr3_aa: CASSQRQPEGPENEKLFF

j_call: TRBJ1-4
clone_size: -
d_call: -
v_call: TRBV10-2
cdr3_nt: TGCGCCACCAAGGTGGGGGGAACTAATGAAAAACTGTTTTTT
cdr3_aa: CATKVGGTNEKLFF

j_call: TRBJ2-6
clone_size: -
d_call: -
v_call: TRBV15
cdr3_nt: TGTGCCACCAGGGACCCCTCTGGGGCCAACGTCCTGACTTTC
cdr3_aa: CATRDPSGANVLTF

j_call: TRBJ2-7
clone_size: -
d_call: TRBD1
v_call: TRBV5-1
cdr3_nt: TGCGCCAGCAGGCCCGGGACAGGTTTCGAGCAGTACTTC
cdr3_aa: CASRPGTGFEQYF

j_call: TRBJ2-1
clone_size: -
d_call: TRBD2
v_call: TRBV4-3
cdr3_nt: TGCGCCAGCAGCCAAGAAATACTAGCGATAAGGAATGAGCAGTTCTTC
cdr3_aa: CASSQEILAIRNEQFF

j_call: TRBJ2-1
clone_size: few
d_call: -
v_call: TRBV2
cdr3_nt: TGTGCCAGCAGTGCTCAGTTGGACAATGAGCAGTTCTTC
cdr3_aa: CASSAQLDNEQFF

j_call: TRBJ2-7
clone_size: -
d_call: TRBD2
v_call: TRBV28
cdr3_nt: TGTGCCAGCAGTACCCGACGGGACTATTATCCCTACGAGCAGTACTTC
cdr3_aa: CASSTRRDYYPYEQYF

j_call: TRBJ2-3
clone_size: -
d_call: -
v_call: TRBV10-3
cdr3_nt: TGTGCCATCAAAACTGAGGCTAGCACAGATACGCAGTATTTT
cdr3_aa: CAIKTEASTDTQYF

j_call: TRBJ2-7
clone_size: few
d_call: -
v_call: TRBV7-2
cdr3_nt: TGTGCCAGCAGCTTAGCGCTTAGAAACGAGCAGTACTTC
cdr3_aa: CASSLALRNEQYF

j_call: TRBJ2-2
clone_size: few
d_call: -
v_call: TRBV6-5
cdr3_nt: TGTGCCAGCAGATCCGGTAGGCTTAACACCGGGGAGCTGTTTTTT
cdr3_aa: CASRSGRLNTGELFF

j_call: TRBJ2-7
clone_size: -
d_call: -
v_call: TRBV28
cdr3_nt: TGTGCCAGCAGTTTTAGTACTAGGGTTAGGAGGACCTACGAGCAGTACTTC
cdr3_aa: CASSFSTRVRRTYEQYF

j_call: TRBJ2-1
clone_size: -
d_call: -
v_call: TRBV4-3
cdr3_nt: TGCGCCAGCAGCCAAGTCCCCGGACGGTACAATGAGCAGTTCTTC
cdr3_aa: CASSQVPGRYNEQFF

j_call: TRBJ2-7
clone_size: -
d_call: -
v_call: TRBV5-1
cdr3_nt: TGCGCCAGCAGCCCTGGTTGGGGCTCGGGACTTCCCGGCGAGCAGTACTTC
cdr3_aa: CASSPGWGSGLPGEQYF

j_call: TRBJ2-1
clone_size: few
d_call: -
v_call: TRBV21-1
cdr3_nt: TGTGCCAGCAAGATAGGGGCTCCGTCGGGGTATGAGCAGTTCTTC
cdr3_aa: CASKIGAPSGYEQFF

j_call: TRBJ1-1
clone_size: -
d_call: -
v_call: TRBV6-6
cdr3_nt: TGTGCCAGCAGGAGCGACGCGTCCACTGAAGCTTTCTTT
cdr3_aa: CASRSDASTEAFF

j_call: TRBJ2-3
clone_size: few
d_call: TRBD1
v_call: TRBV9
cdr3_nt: TGTGCCAGCAGCGCCGACAGGGGGCGGACAGATACGCAGTATTTT
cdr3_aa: CASSADRGRTDTQYF

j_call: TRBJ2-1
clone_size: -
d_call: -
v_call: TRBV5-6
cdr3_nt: TGTGCCAGCAGCTTCGGTGGGGATGAGCAGTTCTTC
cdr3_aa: CASSFGGDEQFF

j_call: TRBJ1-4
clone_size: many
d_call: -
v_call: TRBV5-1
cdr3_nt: TGCGCCAGCAGCATATTAAGGGGACCTAATGAAAAACTGTTTTTT
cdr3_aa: CASSILRGPNEKLFF

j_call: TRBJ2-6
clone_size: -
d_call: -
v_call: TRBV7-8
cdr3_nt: TGTGCCACTGAACGGCCCTCTGGGGCCAACGTCCTGACTTTC
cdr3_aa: CATERPSGANVLTF

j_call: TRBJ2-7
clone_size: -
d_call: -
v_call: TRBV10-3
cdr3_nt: TGTGCCATCAGTGAGTCGGTGGAGGGGACCTACGAGCAGTACTTC
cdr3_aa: CAISESVEGTYEQYF

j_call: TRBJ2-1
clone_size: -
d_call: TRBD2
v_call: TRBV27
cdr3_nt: TGTGCCAGCAGTTTACGACTAGCGGGAATCACCTACAATGAGCAGTTCTTC
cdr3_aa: CASSLRLAGITYNEQFF

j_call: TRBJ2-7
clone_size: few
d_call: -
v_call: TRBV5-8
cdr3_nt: TGTGCCAGCAGCGGGCCAGAGCAGTACTTC
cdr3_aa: CASSGPEQYF

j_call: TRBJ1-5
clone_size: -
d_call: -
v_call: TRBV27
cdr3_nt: TGTGCCAGCAGTTTAAGTGTTTATCAGCCCCAGCATTTT
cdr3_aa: CASSLSVYQPQHF